Listed here are 3 T cell receptor beta chains from one sample, sequenced in a study of shared T cell receptors in the human thymus. Data came from immunoSEQ multiplex PCR; TCRdb stores just in-frame clones and leaves some out. Of hundreds of thousands of clones in the sample, around 87% were seen once. The same specimen was also included in a second study, on human thymus T cells.

Source material: thymocytes. These receptors came from a boy under two years old with a congenital heart defect.

This clone turned up a few times. The rearrangement uses TRBV6-5 and TRBJ1-6, with 10 bases matching TRBD1. Per germline, CDR1 MNHEY and CDR2 SVGAGI. CDR3 size: 16 residues. J gave up 14 bases and V 0 bases, and 10 bases lay outside the gene matches. Here the CDR3 reads CASSYSRDRGTATLHF. In nucleotides, the CDR3 is TGTGCCAGCAGTTACTCACGGGACAGGGGAACAGCCACCCTCCACTTT.

The sample holds one count of this clone. The genes are TRBV5-1 and TRBJ1-1, with unresolved D. The germline V gene encodes CDR1 SGHRS and CDR2 YFSETQ. V was clipped by 4 bases and J by 0 bases, with 10 bases between them. The CDR3 runs to 14 residues. The CDR3 is CASSQTALNTEAFF. DNA for the CDR3: TGCGCCAGCAGCCAAACAGCCCTGAACACTGAAGCTTTCTTT.

V and J are TRBV28 and TRBJ1-2, with 8 bases matching TRBD1. Germline CDR1 reads MDHEN; CDR2 reads SYDVKM. The junction had 6 bases not matched to a gene; V was cut back by 3 bases and J by 3 bases. The CDR3 sequence is 15 residues long. This CDR3 reads CASSFWDRCHYGYTF. The CDR3 coding sequence is TGTGCCAGCAGTTTTTGGGACAGGTGCCACTATGGCTACACCTTC.